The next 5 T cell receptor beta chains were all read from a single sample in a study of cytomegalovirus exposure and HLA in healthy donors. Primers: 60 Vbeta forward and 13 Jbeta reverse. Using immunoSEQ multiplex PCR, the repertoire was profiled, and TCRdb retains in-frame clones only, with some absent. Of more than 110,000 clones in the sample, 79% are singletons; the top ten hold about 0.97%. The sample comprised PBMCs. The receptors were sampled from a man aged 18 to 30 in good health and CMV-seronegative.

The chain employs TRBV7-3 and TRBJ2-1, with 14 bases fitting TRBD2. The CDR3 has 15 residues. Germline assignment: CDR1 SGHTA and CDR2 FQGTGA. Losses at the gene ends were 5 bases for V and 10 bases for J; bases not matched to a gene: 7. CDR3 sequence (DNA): TGTGCCAGCAGCAAGACTAGCGGGGGGGCTCAGGAGCAGTTCTTC. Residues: CASSKTSGGAQEQFF. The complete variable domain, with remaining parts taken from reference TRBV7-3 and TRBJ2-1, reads GAGVSQTPSNKVTEKGKYVELRCDPISGHTALYWYRQSLGQGPEFLIYFQGTGAADDSGLPNDRFFAVRPEGSVSTLKIQRTERGDSAVYLCASSKTSGGAQEQFFGPGTRLTVL.

CDR3 DNA sequence: TGTGCCAGCAGCCTCCTAACAGGGGAGGAGACCCAGTACTTC. This encodes CASSLLTGEETQYF. The genes are TRBV7-9 and TRBJ2-5; the match to TRBD1 covers 7 bases. The CDR3 has 14 residues. The V segment lost 5 bases and the J segment 5 bases; nucleotides outside the gene matches: 8. The V gene's germline CDR1 is SEHNR and CDR2 FQNEAQ (reference sequence).

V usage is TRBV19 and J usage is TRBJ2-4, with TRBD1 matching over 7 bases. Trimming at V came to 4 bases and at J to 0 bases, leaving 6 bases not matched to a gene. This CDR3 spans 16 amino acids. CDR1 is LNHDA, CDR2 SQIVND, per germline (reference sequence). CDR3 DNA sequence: TGTGCCAGTAGTAGAGACAGGGCCTCAGCCAAAAACATTCAGTACTTC. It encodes CASSRDRASAKNIQYF.

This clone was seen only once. CDR3 amino acids: CASSTRDRVRSPLHF. Written as DNA, the CDR3 is TGTGCCAGCAGCACCCGGGACAGGGTACGTTCACCCCTCCACTTT. V and J are TRBV5-8 and TRBJ1-6, with 9 bases identical to TRBD1. Germline-derived CDR1 and CDR2 are SGHTS and YDEGEE. This CDR3 spans 15 amino acids. Trimming removed 4 bases from V and 9 bases from J; junction bases left unmatched: 8. Using reference TRBV5-8 and TRBJ1-6 for the parts outside the CDR3, the full variable domain is EAGVTQSPTHLIKTRGQQATLRCSPISGHTSVYWYQQALGLGLQFLLWYDEGEERNRGNFPPRFSGRQFPNYSSELNVNALELEDSALYLCASSTRDRVRSPLHFGNGTRLTVT.

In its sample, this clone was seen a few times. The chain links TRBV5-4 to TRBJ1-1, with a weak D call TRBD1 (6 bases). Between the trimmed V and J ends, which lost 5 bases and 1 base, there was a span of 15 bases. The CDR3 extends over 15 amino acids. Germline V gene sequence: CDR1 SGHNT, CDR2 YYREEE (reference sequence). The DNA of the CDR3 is TGTGCCAGCAGTCAGGGGACGGCTTGGAACACTGAAGCTTTCTTT. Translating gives CASSQGTAWNTEAFF.